This TCR beta chain derives from a study of T cells in Graves' hyperthyroidism and ophthalmopathy. Whole-study findings and limits: Peripheral blood also featured most of the thyroid clonotypes expanded above 0.001. Separating ophthalmopathy from stable hyperthyroidism was achieved by a 13 V-J model.

Worth noting for this clonotype: Antigen specificity is unknown.

What was amplified from RNA transcripts were TCR beta CDR3 regions. When the TCR CDR3 underwent first-round RT-PCR, the HTBI primer set was used. TCRdb reanalysed the multiplex PCR reads using MiXCR and keeps one entry per CDR3 protein. The sample yields approximately 510,000 distinct CDR3 sequences, 40% to 55% seen once. Exclusions: uncontrolled infection, other autoimmune disease, pregnancy, lactation. The specimen sequenced was peripheral blood or thyroid tissue (not recorded which). The receptor was derived from an adult woman with Graves' disease, either hyperthyroidism or ophthalmopathy (not recorded which).

CDR3 in DNA: TGCAGTGCTAGATCCGGAGGGGGGGCGCGGGATCAGTCCCCCCATTTT. Its translation: CSARSGGGARDQSPHF. The V and J genes are TRBV20-1 and TRBJ1-5, with D perhaps matching TRBD1 (6 bases). The CDR3 covers 16 residues. Trimming stripped 2 bases from V and 16 bases from J, with 30 bases between. Germline V gene data show CDR1 as DFQATT and CDR2 as SNEGSKA (reference sequence).